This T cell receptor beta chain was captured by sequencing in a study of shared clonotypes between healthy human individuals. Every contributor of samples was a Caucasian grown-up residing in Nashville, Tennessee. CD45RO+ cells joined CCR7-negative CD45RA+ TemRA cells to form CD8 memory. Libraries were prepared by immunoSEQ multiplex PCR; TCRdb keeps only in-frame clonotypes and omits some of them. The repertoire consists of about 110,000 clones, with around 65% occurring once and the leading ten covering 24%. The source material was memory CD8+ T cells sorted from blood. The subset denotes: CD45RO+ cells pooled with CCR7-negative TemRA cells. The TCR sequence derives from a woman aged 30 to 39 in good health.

CDR3 amino acids: CASSLQGAAGELFF. DNA of the CDR3: TGTGCCAGCAGTTTACAGGGGGCGGCCGGGGAGCTGTTTTTT. This chain uses TRBV28 with TRBJ2-2, with TRBD1 matching over 8 bases. The junction had 2 bases not matched to a gene; V was cut back by 2 bases and J by 6 bases. CDR3 size: 14 residues. Germline V gene lookup returns CDR1 MDHEN and CDR2 SYDVKM.